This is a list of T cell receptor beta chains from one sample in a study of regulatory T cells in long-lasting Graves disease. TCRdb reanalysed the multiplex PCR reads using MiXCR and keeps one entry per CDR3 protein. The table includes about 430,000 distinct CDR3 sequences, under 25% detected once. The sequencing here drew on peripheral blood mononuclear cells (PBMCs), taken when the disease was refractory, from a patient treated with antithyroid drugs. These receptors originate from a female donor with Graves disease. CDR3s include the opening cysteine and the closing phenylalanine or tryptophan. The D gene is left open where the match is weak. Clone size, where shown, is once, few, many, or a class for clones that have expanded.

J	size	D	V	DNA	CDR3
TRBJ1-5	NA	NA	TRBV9	TGTGCCAGCAGCGTAGCCGGGGGGCATCAGCCCCAGCATTTT	CASSVAGGHQPQHF
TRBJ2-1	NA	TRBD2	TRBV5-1	TGCGCCAGCAGCTTGGCGGTAGCGGGAAAGGATGAGCAGTTCTTC	CASSLAVAGKDEQFF
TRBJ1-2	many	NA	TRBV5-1	TGCGCCAGCAGCGGAACAGGGAGAACTAACTATGGCTACACCTTC	CASSGTGRTNYGYTF
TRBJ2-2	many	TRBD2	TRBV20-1	TGCAGTGCTCACGGCGGTAGCGGGAGGCTCAACACCGGGGAGCTGTTTTTT	CSAHGGSGRLNTGELFF
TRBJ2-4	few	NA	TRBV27	TGTGCCAGCCCTAAGCGGTTAGCCAAAAACATTCAGTACTTC	CASPKRLAKNIQYF
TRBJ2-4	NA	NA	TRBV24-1	TGTGCCACCAGTGATGAGGCAACGGGCATTCAGTACTTC	CATSDEATGIQYF
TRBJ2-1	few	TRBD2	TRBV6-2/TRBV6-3	TGTGCCAGCAGTTCACTAGCGGGCCTTTACAATGAGCAGTTCTTC	CASSSLAGLYNEQFF
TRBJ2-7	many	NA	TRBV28	TGTGCCAGCAGTTCAATCGGGGGGCACGAGCAGTACTTC	CASSSIGGHEQYF
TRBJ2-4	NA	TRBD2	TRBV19	TGTGCCAGTAGTCCCGAGGGGACTAGCGTTCGTACGGCCAAAAACATTCAGTACTTC	CASSPEGTSVRTAKNIQYF
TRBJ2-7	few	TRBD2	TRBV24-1	TGTGCCACCAGTGGCAACTCCGGGACTAGCGGGAACTACGAGCAGTACTTC	CATSGNSGTSGNYEQYF
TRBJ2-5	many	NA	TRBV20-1	TGCAGTGCTAGAAACTATCAAGAGACCCAGTACTTC	CSARNYQETQYF
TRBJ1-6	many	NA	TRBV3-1	TGTGCCAGCAGCCAACGGACAGCGAATAATTCACCCCTCCACTTT	CASSQRTANNSPLHF
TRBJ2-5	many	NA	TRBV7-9	TGTGCCAGCAGCTTCCGGAGTTTTGGCGAGACCCAGTACTTC	CASSFRSFGETQYF
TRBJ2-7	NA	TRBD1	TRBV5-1	TGCGCCAGCAGTGGTTCAGGGACAGGTGTCATGGGCGAGCAGTACTTC	CASSGSGTGVMGEQYF
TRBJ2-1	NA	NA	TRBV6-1	TGTGCCAGCTCACCCACCGGGGCAGGCATAGACAATGAGCAGTTCTTC	CASSPTGAGIDNEQFF
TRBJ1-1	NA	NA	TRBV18	TGTGCCAGCTCACCACGGACAGATCACACTGAAGCTTTCTTT	CASSPRTDHTEAFF
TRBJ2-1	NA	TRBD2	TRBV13	TGTGCCAGCAGCTCGACCGGGACTACGAACAATGAGCAGTTCTTC	CASSSTGTTNNEQFF
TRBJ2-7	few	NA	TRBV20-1	TGCAGTGCTAGGCCTAGGGACAGAATATCCACGGGACTTTTCGACGACGAGCAGTACTTC	CSARPRDRISTGLFDDEQYF
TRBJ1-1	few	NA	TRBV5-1	TGCGCCAGCAGCCCAGAGGTTTCAGGGGCTGGTTCTGAAGCTTTCTTT	CASSPEVSGAGSEAFF
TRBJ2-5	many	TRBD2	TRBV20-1	TGCAGTGCTAGGCCAGCGGGAGGGCCTGAGACCCAGTACTTC	CSARPAGGPETQYF
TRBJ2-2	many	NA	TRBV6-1	TGTGCCAGCCGGGGGTCCGGGGAGCTGTTTTTT	CASRGSGELFF
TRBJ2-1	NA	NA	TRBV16	TGTGCCAGCAGCTTGGGGGAAAGCTCCTACAATGAGCAGTTCTTC	CASSLGESSYNEQFF
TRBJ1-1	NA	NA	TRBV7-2	TGTGCCAGCAGCCAGAGCGGACAGCTTAACACTGAAGCTTTCTTT	CASSQSGQLNTEAFF
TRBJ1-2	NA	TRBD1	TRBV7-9	TGTGCCAGCAGCTGGGACAGGGACAGACCTAACTATGGCTACACCTTC	CASSWDRDRPNYGYTF
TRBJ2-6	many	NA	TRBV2	TGTGCCAGCAGTGAAGATTCGTTGAGCTCTGGGGCCAACGTCCTGACTTTC	CASSEDSLSSGANVLTF
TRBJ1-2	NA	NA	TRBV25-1	TGTGCCAGCAGTGACTTTGGGGAGGGCGGCTACACCTTC	CASSDFGEGGYTF
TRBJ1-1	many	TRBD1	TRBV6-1	TGTGCCAGCAGAATGGGACAGTCCGTTGAAGCTTTCTTT	CASRMGQSVEAFF
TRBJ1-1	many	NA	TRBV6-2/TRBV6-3	TGTGCCAGCAGTTACTCCATAAAGACAGGGAACACTGAAGCTTTCTTT	CASSYSIKTGNTEAFF
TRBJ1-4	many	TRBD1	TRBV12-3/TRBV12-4	TGTGCCAGCAGTTTCAGACAGGGCGGTGAAAAACTGTTTTTT	CASSFRQGGEKLFF
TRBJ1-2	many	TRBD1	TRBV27	TGTGCCAGCAGTTTGGGGGACAGCTATGGCTACACCTTC	CASSLGDSYGYTF
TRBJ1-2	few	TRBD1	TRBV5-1	TGCGCCAGCAGCTGGGACAGGGAAGGCTACACCTTC	CASSWDREGYTF
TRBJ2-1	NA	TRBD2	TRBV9	TGTGCCAGCAGCAAGCGGGAAGGTTCCTACAATGAGCAGTTCTTC	CASSKREGSYNEQFF